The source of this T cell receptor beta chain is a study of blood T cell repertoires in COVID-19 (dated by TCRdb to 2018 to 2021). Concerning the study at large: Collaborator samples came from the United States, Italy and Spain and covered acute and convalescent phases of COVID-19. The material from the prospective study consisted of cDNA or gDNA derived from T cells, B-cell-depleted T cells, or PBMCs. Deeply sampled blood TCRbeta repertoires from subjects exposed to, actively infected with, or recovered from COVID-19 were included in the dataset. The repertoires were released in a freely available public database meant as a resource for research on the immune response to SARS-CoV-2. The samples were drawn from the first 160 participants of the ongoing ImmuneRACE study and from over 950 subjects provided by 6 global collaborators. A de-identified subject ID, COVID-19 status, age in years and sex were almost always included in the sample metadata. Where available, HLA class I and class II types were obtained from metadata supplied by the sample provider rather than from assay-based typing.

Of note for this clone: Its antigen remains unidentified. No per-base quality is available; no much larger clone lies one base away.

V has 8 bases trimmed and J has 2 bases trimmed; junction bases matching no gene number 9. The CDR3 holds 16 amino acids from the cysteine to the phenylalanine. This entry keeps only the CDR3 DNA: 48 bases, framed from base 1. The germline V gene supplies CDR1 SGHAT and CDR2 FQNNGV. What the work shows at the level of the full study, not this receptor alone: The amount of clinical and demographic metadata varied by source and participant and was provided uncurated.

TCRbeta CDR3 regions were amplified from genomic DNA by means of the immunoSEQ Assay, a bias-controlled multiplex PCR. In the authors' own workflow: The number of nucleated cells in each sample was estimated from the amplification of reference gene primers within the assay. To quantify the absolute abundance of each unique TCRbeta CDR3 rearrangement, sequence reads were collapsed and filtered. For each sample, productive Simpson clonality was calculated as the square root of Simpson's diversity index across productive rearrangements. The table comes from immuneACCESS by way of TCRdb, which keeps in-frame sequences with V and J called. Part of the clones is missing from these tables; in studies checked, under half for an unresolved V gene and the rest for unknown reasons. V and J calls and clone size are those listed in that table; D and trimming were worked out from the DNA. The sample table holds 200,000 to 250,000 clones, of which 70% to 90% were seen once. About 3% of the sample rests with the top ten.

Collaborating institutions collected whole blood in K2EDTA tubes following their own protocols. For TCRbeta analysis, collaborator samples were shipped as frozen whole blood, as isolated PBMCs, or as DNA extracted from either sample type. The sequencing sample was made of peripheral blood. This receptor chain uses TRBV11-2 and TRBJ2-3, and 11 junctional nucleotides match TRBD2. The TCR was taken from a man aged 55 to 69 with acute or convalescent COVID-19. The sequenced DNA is TGTGCCAGCCGTCTAGTAGCGGGGGGGAACACAGATACGCAGTATTTT. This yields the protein CASRLVAGGNTDTQYF.